This T cell receptor beta chain was obtained from a study of beta chain features in type 1 diabetes. General observations from the study: Patients' naive, central memory and Treg TCRB repertoires seemed closer to one another than those of healthy donors. Within each of all four CD4+ subsets, Type 1 diabetes patients had TCRB CDR3s that were moderately but significantly shorter. Shorter templates may be favored by PCR, equally so in patients and controls.

Points on this clone: What it binds is unknown.

Expressed TCRB transcripts were sequenced because the entire RNA isolate underwent reverse transcription. Sequenced by immunoSEQ multiplex PCR; TCRdb stores in-frame clones only, minus some. The repertoire includes around 450,000 clones, approximately 10% of them detected once, and over 0.04% sits in the top ten. J was trimmed by 4 bases and V by 7 bases; bases with no gene match: 6. CDR1 is SQVTM and CDR2 is ANQGSEA in the germline V gene. This CDR3 region has 12 residues. Sequences were obtained from naive CD4+ T cells from blood. This TCR derives from a woman younger than 35 in good health. The chain joins TRBV29-1 to TRBJ2-5; 7 positions match TRBD2. The CDR3 DNA is TGCAGCGGGGGAGGGGTCCCAGAGACCCAGTACTTC. Translating it yields CSGGGVPETQYF.